This T cell receptor beta chain appears in the sequencing data of a study of cytomegalovirus exposure and HLA in healthy donors. The study ran its PCR with 60 Vbeta and 13 Jbeta primers. Clones were sequenced by immunoSEQ multiplex PCR, and TCRdb holds only the in-frame ones, with some missing. The sample lists 130,000 or so clones; roughly 75% were seen once. Study-wide results and caveats: Reportedly, fewer N-insertions than the approximately 610-donor mean appeared in an Asian-associated ancestry cluster in a later analysis.

With respect to this clone: The antigen remains unidentified.

From germline, CDR1 is LNHDA and CDR2 SQIVND (reference sequence). Trimming left V 5 bases short and J 2 bases short, with 19 bases between. The CDR3 is 17 amino acids. V gene TRBV19 combines with J gene TRBJ1-5, with D tentatively TRBD1 (6 bases). This clonotype originated in a man aged 40-55 years in good health and CMV-seronegative. Sequences were obtained from PBMCs. The CDR3 DNA reads as TGTGCCAGTAGTCCGAGGTACAACAGGGCGGGCAATCAGCCCCAGCATTTT. This gives the protein CASSPRYNRAGNQPQHF.